This T cell receptor beta chain was identified during a study of T-cell reconstitution after alpha-beta-depleted transplantation in children. Looked up from germline, CDR1 is MGHRA and CDR2 is YSYEKL. Trimming removed 4 bases at V and 0 bases at J, with 12 bases between. The CDR3 is 16 amino acids. During its preparation, the TCRbeta library received unique molecular identifiers. TCRdb redid the calling of the PCR reads with MiXCR, one entry per CDR3 protein. The sample lists 780,000 or so distinct CDR3 sequences, about 16% occurring once. This chain links TRBV4-1 with TRBJ2-2; a weak D match, TRBD1 (5 bases). The clonotype comes from a male patient aged 10-17 years who had a stem cell transplant for acute lymphoblastic leukemia, so the T cells may come from the graft donor. The material was PBMCs, mostly from graft donor cells, obtained 360 days after TCRalphabeta/CD19-depleted stem cell transplant. This chain's CDR3 is CASSPQGTSNTGELFF. The CDR3, as DNA: TGCGCCAGCAGCCCCCAGGGCACTTCGAACACCGGGGAGCTGTTTTTT.